This passage covers 13 T cell receptor beta chains from one sample sequenced in a study of T cells in Graves' hyperthyroidism and ophthalmopathy. Regions amplified from RNA transcripts were the TCR beta CDR3 regions. The TCR CDR3 first-round RT-PCR relied on the HTBI primer set. TCRdb re-derived calls from the multiplex PCR reads in MiXCR, one entry per CDR3 protein. Of under 300,000 distinct CDR3 sequences listed, less than 30% are singletons. The material sequenced was blood. The receptors stem from a man aged 40-49 years with Graves' hyperthyroidism that later progressed to Graves' ophthalmopathy.

This clonotype occurred many times. The rearrangement uses TRBV12-3 or TRBV12-4 and TRBJ2-7, with D maybe TRBD1 (5 bases). V was pared by 1 base and J by 5 bases, with 12 bases between. This CDR3 comprises 14 residues. CDR3 nucleotides: TGTGCCAGCAGTTTAGAGACAGAAGCGAACGAGCAGTACTTC. Its translation: CASSLETEANEQYF.

This clonotype came up many times. The V and J genes are TRBV12-3 or TRBV12-4 and TRBJ2-5; 7 nucleotides match TRBD1. The CDR3 runs 15 residues. Trimming at V came to 5 bases and at J to 5 bases, leaving 11 bases not matched to a gene. The CDR3 is CASSPTGQNGETQYF. The CDR3 coding sequence is TGTGCCAGCAGTCCGACGGGACAGAACGGGGAGACCCAGTACTTC.

This clonotype was counted many times. J is TRBJ1-2 and V is TRBV25-1, with D maybe TRBD1 (6 bases). The V and J ends lost 4 bases and 8 bases respectively, with 8 bases between them. CDR1 is MGHDK, CDR2 SYGVNS, per germline. This CDR3 has 11 residues. For the CDR3, the DNA is TGTGCCAGCAGTGGAGGGGGAGGCTACACCTTC. Translated, it gives CASSGGGGYTF.

At least ten counts were recorded for this clonotype. This chain uses TRBV29-1 with TRBJ2-7; D uncertain. Trimming cost V 1 base and J 7 bases, with 8 bases left between them. The germline CDR1 and CDR2 sequences are SQVTM and ANQGSEA. The CDR3 covers 11 residues. CDR3 sequence: CSVEALREQYF. CDR3 nucleotides: TGCAGCGTTGAAGCTCTTCGGGAGCAGTACTTC.

This clonotype was picked up many times. The chain recombines TRBV20-1 with TRBJ1-1, with a weak D call TRBD1 (5 bases). The CDR3 extends over 15 amino acids. Germline V gives CDR1 DFQATT, CDR2 SNEGSKA (reference sequence). V dropped 0 bases and J dropped 0 bases, with 11 bases sitting between them. The CDR3 DNA is TGCAGTGCTAGAGAAGGGGCTATAGTGAACACTGAAGCTTTCTTT. Amino acid sequence: CSAREGAIVNTEAFF.

V usage is TRBV28 and J usage is TRBJ2-7; D uncertain. V lost 5 bases and J lost 6, with 17 bases in between. The CDR3 extends over 14 amino acids. Germline CDR1 MDHEN, CDR2 SYDVKM. The CDR3 is CASSRMLGPLEQYF. For the CDR3, the DNA is TGTGCCAGCAGTCGTATGCTGGGCCCGCTCGAGCAGTACTTC.

This clonotype was counted only a few times. A much larger clone differs from this one at a single base, so this may be a read error. The chain uses TRBV10-3 and TRBJ1-1; 10 bases line up with TRBD1. This CDR3 has 15 amino acids. CDR1 is ENHRY and CDR2 is SYGVKD in the germline V gene. The CDR3 loop reads CASSESTGGMTEAFF. The DNA of the CDR3 is TGTGCCAGCAGTGAGTCGACAGGGGGCATGACTGAAGCTTTCTTT.

This clonotype was observed at least ten times. A clone one base away is much larger, so this may be a read error. The chain employs TRBV6-1 and TRBJ2-7; 8 bases line up with TRBD1. From germline, CDR1 is MNHNS and CDR2 SASEGT. This CDR3 contains 15 residues. CDR3 loop: CASRQLRDRTYEQCF. CDR3 nucleotides: TGTGCCAGCAGACAACTTCGGGACAGGACCTACGAGCAGTGCTTC.

This chain uses TRBV6-2 or TRBV6-3 with TRBJ1-1; a weak D match, TRBD1 (5 bases). The CDR3 totals 14 residues. Trimming cost V 4 bases and J 7 bases, with 16 bases left between them. Per the germline V gene, CDR1 is MNHEY and CDR2 is SVGEGT. The DNA of the CDR3 is TGTGCCAGCAGTTGGCAGTGGCAGGGAAATGAAGCTTTCTTT. Translation gives CASSWQWQGNEAFF.

This clonotype occurred many times. The chain uses TRBV30 and TRBJ2-7, with D unclear. CDR3 length: 13 residues. The V and J ends lost 2 bases and 5 bases respectively, with 13 bases between them. Germline values: CDR1 GTSNPN, CDR2 SVGIG (reference sequence). CDR3 sequence reads: CAWSLGTHNEQYF. CDR3 sequence (DNA): TGTGCCTGGAGTCTGGGAACCCACAACGAGCAGTACTTC.

This clonotype was seen at least ten times. CDR3 bases: TGTGCCAGCAGTTCCCAGCCAGGGAATCCCTATGGCTACACCTTC. This sequence encodes CASSSQPGNPYGYTF. The chain combines TRBV28 with TRBJ1-2; D is possibly TRBD1 (5 bases). V was shortened by 4 bases and J by 4 bases, with 16 bases between the two germline ends. CDR1 and CDR2 from the germline V gene are MDHEN and SYDVKM. The CDR3 contains 15 residues.

This clonotype showed up many times. The V gene is TRBV28, the J gene TRBJ2-5, with 11 bases that match TRBD1. Germline values: CDR1 MDHEN, CDR2 SYDVKM. CDR3 length: 16 residues. The trim removed 4 bases at V and 3 bases at J, leaving 7 bases unmatched. CDR3 residues: CASSYPGQGGKETQYF. The CDR3 DNA reads as TGTGCCAGCAGTTACCCGGGACAGGGGGGAAAAGAGACCCAGTACTTC.

J is TRBJ2-5 and V is TRBV11-2, with a possible D match to TRBD2 (6 bases). CDR3 length equals 15 residues. From germline, CDR1 is SGHAT and CDR2 FQNNGV. V was trimmed by 5 bases and J by 5 bases, leaving 18 bases between them. The CDR3 loop is CASSTTGLDYETQYF. The CDR3, as DNA: TGTGCCAGCAGCACCACGGGACTTGACTACGAGACCCAGTACTTC. The full variable domain, with the rest looked up from reference TRBV11-2 and TRBJ2-5, is EAGVAQSPRYKIIEKRQSVAFWCNPISGHATLYWYQQILGQGPKLLIQFQNNGVVDDSQLPKDRFSAERLKGVDSTLKIQPAKLEDSAVYLCASSTTGLDYETQYFGPGTRLLVL.